The 27 T cell receptor beta chains below were found in one sample sequenced in a study of T cell responses to AZD1222 COVID-19 vaccine. Profiled with immunoSEQ multiplex PCR; TCRdb holds only in-frame clones, not every one. The sample has 95,000 to 110,000 clones, around nine tenths seen once. The sequencing used peripheral blood, collected 28 days after the second dose of the MenACWY control vaccine. Every receptor here comes from an adult who received the MenACWY meningococcal vaccine as a control.

The chain couples TRBV10-3 to TRBJ2-1; 10 bases agree with TRBD1. The junction had 12 bases not matched to a gene; V was cut back by 3 bases and J by 4 bases. The CDR3 is made up of 18 amino acids. The V gene's germline CDR1 is ENHRY and CDR2 SYGVKD. For the CDR3, the DNA is TGTGCCATCAGTGATGGGGACAGGGGAACCACGAGGTACAATGAGCAGTTCTTC. This codes for CAISDGDRGTTRYNEQFF.

The J gene is TRBJ1-1, the V gene TRBV3-1 (or the pseudogene TRBV3-2); D may be TRBD1 (5 bases). The CDR3 consists of 14 residues. V was pared by 0 bases and J by 4 bases, with 9 bases between. Germline V gene sequence: CDR1 LGHDT, CDR2 YNNKEL (reference sequence). The DNA for the CDR3 is TGTGCCAGCAGCCAAGATTCGGGGGGCACTGAAGCTTTCTTT. It specifies CASSQDSGGTEAFF.

V and J are TRBV6-5 and TRBJ2-7; D assignment may be TRBD1 or TRBD2 (5 bases each). The CDR3 is made up of 15 amino acids. V was cut by 4 bases and J by 4 bases, with 17 bases left in between. Germline CDR1 is MNHEY and CDR2 is SVGAGI. This CDR3 is CASSFNLRDLYEQYF. CDR3 DNA sequence: TGTGCCAGCAGTTTCAATTTAAGGGACCTTTACGAGCAGTACTTC.

The chain combines TRBV19 with TRBJ1-3, with unresolved D. V lost 7 bases and J lost 2, with 15 bases in between. This CDR3 has 15 residues. CDR1 and CDR2 (germline): LNHDA, SQIVND (reference sequence). CDR3 region: CASTFGLEAGNTIYF. The CDR3 bases are TGTGCCAGTACCTTCGGACTCGAAGCTGGAAACACCATATATTTT.

The rearrangement joins TRBV30 to TRBJ1-2, with D perhaps TRBD1 (6 bases). Trimming removed 6 bases from V and 4 bases from J, with 9 bases in between. Germline values: CDR1 GTSNPN, CDR2 SVGIG (reference sequence). CDR3 length: 11 residues. DNA of the CDR3: TGTGCCTGCGACAGGTGCTATGGCTACACCTTC. It translates to CACDRCYGYTF.

The chain combines TRBV25-1 with TRBJ1-1; 8 bases map to TRBD1. Germline CDR1 reads MGHDK; CDR2 reads SYGVNS. The trim removed 2 bases at V and 6 bases at J, leaving 8 bases unmatched. The CDR3 is made up of 15 amino acids. The CDR3 DNA reads TGTGCCAGCAGTGAAACTGGACAGGGTAACTCTGAAGCTTTCTTT. Protein: CASSETGQGNSEAFF.

The chain recombines TRBV18 with TRBJ1-6; D call uncertain. V was trimmed by 6 bases and J by 4 bases, leaving 10 bases between them. The CDR3 has 14 amino acids. In germline, CDR1 is KGHSH, CDR2 LQKENI. The CDR3 DNA reads TGTGCCAGCTCTCTTCAGGAGTATAATTCACCCCTCCACTTT. Amino acid sequence: CASSLQEYNSPLHF.

The genes are TRBV7-2 and TRBJ2-5, with D possibly being TRBD2 (6 bases). Trimming pared 10 bases from V and 4 bases from J, leaving 16 bases between. Germline values: CDR1 SGHTA, CDR2 FQGNSA. The CDR3 length is 13 residues. CDR3 DNA sequence: TGTGCCACCGGAACGGGGGTCGGAGAGACCCAGTACTTC. Translation gives CATGTGVGETQYF.

The chain recombines TRBV28 with TRBJ1-4, with D possibly TRBD1 on 6 matching bases. Germline values: CDR1 MDHEN, CDR2 SYDVKM. Trimming cost V 8 bases and J 0 bases, with 13 bases left between them. The CDR3 has 15 amino acids. The CDR3 region is CASCRGGATNEKLFF. In nucleotides, the CDR3 is TGTGCCAGCTGCAGGGGAGGGGCAACTAATGAAAAACTGTTTTTT.

The rearrangement uses TRBV18 and TRBJ2-5; 8 positions agree with TRBD1. The CDR3 is 14 amino acids. The trim removed 2 bases at V and 4 bases at J, leaving 3 bases unmatched. CDR1 is KGHSH, CDR2 LQKENI, per germline. The CDR3 sequence: CASSPGTGGETQYF. The CDR3 DNA is TGTGCCAGCTCACCAGGCACAGGGGGAGAGACCCAGTACTTC.

The chain uses TRBV27 and TRBJ1-4, with a tentative D call TRBD1 (5 bases). Trimming took off 5 bases at V and 8 bases at J, with 9 bases between the two ends. CDR1 and CDR2 (germline): MNHEY, SMNVEV (reference sequence). The CDR3 is 12 amino acids. The chain's CDR3 is CASSIWGEKLFF. As DNA, the CDR3 is TGTGCCAGCAGTATATGGGGGGAAAAACTGTTTTTT.

V usage is TRBV11-3 and J usage is TRBJ2-1, with a tentative D call TRBD1 (8 bases). Trimming took 5 bases from V and 8 from J, leaving 16 bases between them. Germline lookup yields CDR1 SGHNT and CDR2 YENEEA. This CDR3 has 14 residues. CDR3 in DNA: TGTGCCAGCAGCCCACATACAGGGGGGGATGAGCAGTTCTTC. Its protein is CASSPHTGGDEQFF. The full variable domain, with the rest looked up from reference TRBV11-3 and TRBJ2-1, is EAGVVQSPRYKIIEKKQPVAFWCNPISGHNTLYWYLQNLGQGPELLIRYENEEAVDDSQLPKDRFSAERLKGVDSTLKIQPAELGDSAVYLCASSPHTGGDEQFFGPGTRLTVL.

The chain employs TRBV30 and TRBJ2-7, with D unresolved. This CDR3 has 14 amino acids. CDR1 and CDR2 (germline): GTSNPN, SVGIG (reference sequence). V was pared by 3 bases and J by 5 bases, with 17 bases between. This CDR3 is CAWRAANPGHEQYF. CDR3 coding DNA: TGTGCCTGGAGAGCCGCCAATCCCGGCCACGAGCAGTACTTC. The whole variable domain, remainder taken from reference TRBV30 and TRBJ2-7, is SQTIHQWPATLVQPVGSPLSLECTVEGTSNPNLYWYRQAAGRGLQLLFYSVGIGQISSEVPQNLSASRPQDRQFILSSKKLLLSDSGFYLCAWRAANPGHEQYFGPGTRLTVT.

The chain is built from TRBV30 and TRBJ2-7, with D perhaps TRBD2 (5 bases). Trimming pared 6 bases from V and 1 base from J, leaving 10 bases between. The CDR3 consists of 12 residues. Germline loops: CDR1 GTSNPN, CDR2 SVGIG (reference sequence). The CDR3 nucleotides are TGTGCCTGCTCCCGAGGGTCCTACGAGCAGTACTTC. It specifies CACSRGSYEQYF.

The chain joins TRBV5-6 to TRBJ1-2; 7 bases are shared with TRBD1. The germline CDR1 and CDR2 sequences are SGHDT and YYEEEE. There are 12 residues in the CDR3. V lost 1 base to trimming and J lost 8 bases; unmatched junction nucleotides: 2. The CDR3 sequence: CASSLWDSGYTF. CDR3 in DNA: TGTGCCAGCAGCTTGTGGGACAGCGGCTACACCTTC.

V is TRBV28 and J is TRBJ1-2, with a weak D call TRBD1 (5 bases). The CDR3 loop spans 13 amino acids. V was trimmed by 6 bases and J by 0 bases, leaving 8 bases between them. The germline CDR1 and CDR2 sequences are MDHEN and SYDVKM. The CDR3 reads CASRMTANYGYTF. CDR3 nucleotides: TGTGCCAGCAGGATGACAGCTAACTATGGCTACACCTTC.

The chain has TRBV11-2 and TRBJ1-5, with TRBD1 as a possible D gene (6 bases). This CDR3 is 13 amino acids long. The ends were cut back, 3 bases at V and 6 bases at J, with 9 bases in the middle. Germline CDR1 reads SGHAT; CDR2 reads FQNNGV. The CDR3 region has the DNA TGTGCCAGCAGCTTGGGGGCGGGTCAGCCCCAGCATTTT. Its translation is CASSLGAGQPQHF.

The V and J genes are TRBV18 and TRBJ1-2, with TRBD1 matching 7 bases. CDR1 and CDR2 from the germline V gene are KGHSH and LQKENI. The CDR3 has 16 residues. Trimming took 0 bases from V and 3 from J; bases not matched to a gene: 7. CDR3 nucleotide sequence: TGTGCCAGCTCACCACCCCTGGGACAGACAGACTATGGCTACACCTTC. Its protein product is CASSPPLGQTDYGYTF.

V usage is TRBV18 and J usage is TRBJ2-3, with D tentatively TRBD1 or TRBD2 (5 bases each). In germline, CDR1 is KGHSH, CDR2 LQKENI. V was shortened by 4 bases and J by 0 bases, with 11 bases between the two germline ends. The CDR3 is made up of 15 amino acids. CDR3 residues: CASSQWDGSTDTQYF. The CDR3 bases are TGTGCCAGCTCACAATGGGACGGTAGCACAGATACGCAGTATTTT.

CDR3 in amino acids: CASSQDLSRPNTEAFF. The CDR3 region has the DNA TGTGCCAGCAGCCAAGATCTTTCCAGGCCGAACACTGAAGCTTTCTTT. The chain carries TRBV4-2 and TRBJ1-1; the D is unclear. V was clipped by 0 bases and J by 1 base, with 12 bases between them. The CDR3 is 16 residues long. In germline, CDR1 is LGHNA, CDR2 YNFKEQ.

V gene TRBV10-3 combines with J gene TRBJ1-3; D not certain. V shed 7 bases and J shed 6 bases, with 16 bases lying between them. CDR1 and CDR2 (germline): ENHRY, SYGVKD. The CDR3 is made up of 14 amino acids. CDR3 sequence (DNA): TGTGCCATCAATGCGGATCAGCGGGCAAACACCATATATTTT. Translating gives CAINADQRANTIYF.

The J gene is TRBJ2-3, the V gene TRBV7-3, with TRBD1 matching over 9 bases. Germline V gives CDR1 SGHTA, CDR2 FQGTGA. The J segment lost 7 bases and the V segment lost 1 base, leaving 12 bases of the junction unmatched. There are 17 residues in the CDR3. The CDR3 DNA reads TGTGCCAGCAGCTTAAGCTCCGGGACAGGGATAAGGTATACGCAGTATTTT. Its translation is CASSLSSGTGIRYTQYF.

The chain has TRBV7-9 and TRBJ1-6; D might be TRBD1 (5 bases). From germline, CDR1 is SEHNR and CDR2 FQNEAQ (reference sequence). The CDR3 is 17 amino acids. V was cut by 1 base and J by 6 bases, with 16 bases left in between. CDR3 amino acids: CASSLGGRGKGNSPLHF. DNA for the CDR3: TGTGCCAGCAGCTTAGGGGGGAGAGGGAAGGGTAATTCACCCCTCCACTTT.

This chain joins TRBV21-1 and TRBJ2-7; TRBD1 reflects the table's D call only, with no check against the DNA. TRBV21-1 is a pseudogene. The CDR3 runs 15 residues. The CDR3 bases are TGTGCCAGCACCGGCCGGGACAGGTCAAACGGGGAGCAGTACTTC. Protein: CASTGRDRSNGEQYF.

J is TRBJ2-7 and V is TRBV3-1 (or the pseudogene TRBV3-2); a weak D match, TRBD1 (5 bases). This CDR3 has 14 amino acids. Per germline, CDR1 LGHDT and CDR2 YNNKEL (reference sequence). V lost 7 bases and J 3 bases, leaving 16 bases between the germline ends. The CDR3 here is CASNQAGIFYEQYF. In DNA form, the CDR3 reads TGTGCCAGCAACCAGGCAGGGATCTTCTACGAGCAGTACTTC.

The chain is built from TRBV7-9 and TRBJ1-3; unclear D gene. Germline loops: CDR1 SEHNR, CDR2 FQNEAQ (reference sequence). V lost 1 base and J lost 0, with 10 bases in between. This CDR3 is built from 16 residues. This CDR3 reads CASSLESGRSGNTIYF. The CDR3 region has the DNA TGTGCCAGCAGCTTAGAGTCCGGGCGCTCTGGAAACACCATATATTTT.

As DNA, the CDR3 is TGTGCCAGCAGCCAAAACACGCACGGCTATGGCTACACCTTC. Translation: CASSQNTHGYGYTF. The chain is built from TRBV3-1 (or the pseudogene TRBV3-2) and TRBJ1-2; D gene ambiguous. The CDR3 consists of 14 residues. Germline CDR1 LGHDT, CDR2 YNNKEL (reference sequence). The germline V and J ends were trimmed by 2 bases and 4 bases, with 11 bases remaining between them.